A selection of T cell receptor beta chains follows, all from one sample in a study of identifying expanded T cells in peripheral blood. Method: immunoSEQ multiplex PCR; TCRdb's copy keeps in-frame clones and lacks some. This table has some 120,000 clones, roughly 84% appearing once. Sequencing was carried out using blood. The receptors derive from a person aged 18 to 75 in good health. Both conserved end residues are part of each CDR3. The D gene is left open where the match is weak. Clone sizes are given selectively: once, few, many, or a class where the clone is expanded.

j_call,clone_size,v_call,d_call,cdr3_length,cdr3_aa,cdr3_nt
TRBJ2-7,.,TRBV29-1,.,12,CSVEDKDYEQYF,TGCAGCGTTGAAGATAAAGACTACGAGCAGTACTTC
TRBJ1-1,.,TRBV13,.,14,CASSLGAGDTEAFF,TGTGCCAGCAGCTTAGGGGCAGGGGACACTGAAGCTTTCTTT
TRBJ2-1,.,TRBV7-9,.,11,CASSLEYEQFF,TGTGCCAGCAGCTTAGAGTATGAGCAGTTCTTC
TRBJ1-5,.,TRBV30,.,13,CAWSSLDSQPQHF,TGTGCCTGGAGTTCCCTGGACAGTCAGCCCCAGCATTTT
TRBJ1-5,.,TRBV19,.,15,CASKNPGSRSQPQHF,TGTGCCAGTAAAAATCCGGGTTCGCGGAGCCAGCCCCAGCATTTT
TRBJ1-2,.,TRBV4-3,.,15,CASSQDLMGNYGYTF,TGCGCCAGCAGCCAAGACCTTATGGGGAACTATGGCTACACCTTC
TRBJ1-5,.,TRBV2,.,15,CASKTDGYSNQPQHF,TGTGCCAGCAAGACGGACGGATATAGCAATCAGCCCCAGCATTTT
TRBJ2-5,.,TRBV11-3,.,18,CASSRQGLSMANGETQYF,TGTGCCAGCAGCCGCCAAGGCTTATCTATGGCGAATGGAGAGACCCAGTACTTC
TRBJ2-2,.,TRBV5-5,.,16,CASSLAETGFPGELFF,TGTGCCAGCAGCTTGGCCGAAACAGGGTTCCCCGGGGAGCTGTTTTTT
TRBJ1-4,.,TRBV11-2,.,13,CASSLVPRGKLFF,TGTGCCAGCAGCTTAGTCCCCAGGGGAAAACTGTTTTTT
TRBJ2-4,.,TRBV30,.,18,CAWSPRPRVGMGKNIQYF,TGTGCCTGGAGTCCCCGGCCCAGGGTTGGAATGGGCAAAAACATTCAGTACTTC
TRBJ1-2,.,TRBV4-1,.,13,CASSQEGSYGYTF,TGCGCCAGCAGCCAAGAAGGTAGCTATGGCTACACCTTC
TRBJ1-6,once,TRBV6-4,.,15,CASSEGSSYNSPLHF,TGTGCCAGCAGTGAGGGAAGCTCCTATAATTCACCCCTCCACTTT
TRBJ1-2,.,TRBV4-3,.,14,CASSQEAGTYGYTF,TGCGCCAGCAGCCAAGAAGCAGGGACCTATGGCTACACCTTC
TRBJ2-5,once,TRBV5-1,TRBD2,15,CASSLGLADQETQYF,TGCGCCAGCAGCTTGGGGCTAGCGGATCAAGAGACCCAGTACTTC
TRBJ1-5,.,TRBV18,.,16,CASSDSGAISNQPQHF,TGTGCCAGCTCGGATTCGGGGGCTATAAGCAATCAGCCCCAGCATTTT
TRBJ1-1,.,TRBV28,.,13,CASSTGRVTEAFF,TGTGCCAGCTCCACGGGCAGGGTCACTGAAGCTTTCTTT
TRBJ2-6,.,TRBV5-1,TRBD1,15,CASSSTGQGANVLTF,TGCGCCAGCAGCTCGACAGGGCAGGGGGCCAACGTCCTGACTTTC
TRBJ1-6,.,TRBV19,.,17,CASSIDGGGAYNSPLHF,TGTGCCAGTAGTATAGACGGCGGGGGCGCCTATAATTCACCCCTCCACTTT
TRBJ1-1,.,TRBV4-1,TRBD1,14,CASSHQGAGTEAFF,TGCGCCAGCAGCCACCAGGGGGCGGGCACTGAAGCTTTCTTT
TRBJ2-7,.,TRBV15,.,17,CATSRVGHEPKRDEQYF,TGTGCCACCAGCAGAGTAGGTCATGAACCGAAGAGGGACGAGCAGTACTTC
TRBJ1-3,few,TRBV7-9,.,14,CASSLVSSGNTIYF,TGTGCCAGCAGCTTAGTCAGCTCTGGAAACACCATATATTTT
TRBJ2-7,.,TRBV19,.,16,CASSIAVGVSSYEQYF,TGTGCCAGTAGTATAGCCGTCGGTGTATCATCCTACGAGCAGTACTTC
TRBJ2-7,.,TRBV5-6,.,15,CASSRAGLRVYEQYF,TGTGCCAGCAGCCGGGCGGGCTTAAGGGTCTACGAGCAGTACTTC
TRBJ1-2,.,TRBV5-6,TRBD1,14,CASSPTGGMNGYTF,TGTGCCAGCAGCCCTACAGGGGGTATGAATGGCTACACCTTC
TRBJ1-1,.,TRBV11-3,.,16,CASSRQGIPMNTEAFF,TGTGCCAGCAGCAGGCAGGGGATCCCCATGAACACTGAAGCTTTCTTT
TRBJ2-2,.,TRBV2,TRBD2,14,CASGASGRTGELFF,TGTGCCAGCGGGGCTTCCGGGAGGACCGGGGAGCTGTTTTTT
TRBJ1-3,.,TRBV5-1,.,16,CASSPAEVGAGNTIYF,TGCGCCAGCAGCCCGGCCGAAGTTGGGGCTGGAAACACCATATATTTT
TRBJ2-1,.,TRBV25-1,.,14,CASSDDRVHNEQFF,TGTGCCAGCAGTGATGATCGTGTACACAATGAGCAGTTCTTC
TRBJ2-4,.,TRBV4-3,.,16,CASSQDFGGSGNIQYF,TGCGCCAGCAGCCAAGATTTTGGGGGATCGGGAAACATTCAGTACTTC
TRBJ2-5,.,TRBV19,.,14,CASSEQGGRETQYF,TGTGCCAGTAGTGAACAGGGCGGAAGGGAGACCCAGTACTTC
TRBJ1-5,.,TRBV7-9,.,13,CASSLGGGQPQHF,TGTGCCAGCAGCTTAGGAGGGGGTCAGCCCCAGCATTTT
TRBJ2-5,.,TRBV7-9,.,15,CASSPRTEHQETQYF,TGTGCCAGCAGCCCGCGGACAGAGCATCAAGAGACCCAGTACTTC
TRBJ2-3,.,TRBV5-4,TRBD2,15,CASSFPGGAGDTQYF,TGTGCCAGCAGCTTCCCCGGGGGGGCAGGAGATACGCAGTATTTT
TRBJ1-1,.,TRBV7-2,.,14,CASSLGGARTEAFF,TGTGCCAGCAGCTTAGGAGGGGCCAGAACTGAAGCTTTCTTT
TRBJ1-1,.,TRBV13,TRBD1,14,CASSPRSGGTEAFF,TGTGCCAGCAGCCCAAGATCAGGGGGTACTGAAGCTTTCTTT
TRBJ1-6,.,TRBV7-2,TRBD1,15,CASSPGQGRFSPLHF,TGTGCCAGCAGCCCGGGACAGGGGAGGTTTTCACCCCTCCACTTT